A single sample gave rise to the 10 T cell receptor beta chains below, sequenced in a study of vaccination effects on CD4 cells after COVID-19. These TCRs' antigens remain unknown. Before sequencing took place, the ViraFEST assay used viral peptide pools to expand antigen-specific CD4+ T cells. Once cultured for 9 to 11 days, the cells underwent separation to obtain CD4+ T cells. The vaccine recipients had no prior SARS-CoV-2 infection, with negative nucleocapsid antibodies. Profiling relied on immunoSEQ multiplex PCR, and the TCRdb table lists in-frame clones only, not all of them. The table has tens of thousands of clones, under 75% seen once. The input for sequencing was CD4+ T cells from PBMCs cultured with SARS-CoV-2 spike peptides, taken before COVID-19 vaccination. The receptors come from a human donor who received a COVID-19 vaccine.

The chain employs TRBV6-2 or TRBV6-3 and TRBJ1-5; 8 bases match TRBD1. Per the germline V gene, CDR1 is MNHEY and CDR2 is SVGEGT. Unmatched junction bases numbered 3, after V lost 4 bases and J lost 4 bases. This CDR3 is 14 amino acids long. The CDR3 coding sequence is TGTGCCAGCAGTTGGGACAGGACGAATCAGCCCCAGCATTTT. The encoded protein is CASSWDRTNQPQHF.

V and J are TRBV6-1 and TRBJ1-4, with 8 bases matching TRBD1. V trimming: 2 bases; J trimming: 5 bases; junction bases outside the gene matches: 4. The CDR3 is 15 amino acids. Germline V gene sequence: CDR1 MNHNS, CDR2 SASEGT. The CDR3 region is CASSEPGQANEKLFF. DNA of the CDR3: TGTGCCAGCAGTGAACCGGGACAGGCGAATGAAAAACTGTTTTTT.

The CDR3 spells CAWTWISSTEAFF. In DNA form, the CDR3 reads TGTGCCTGGACGTGGATCAGTTCCACTGAAGCTTTCTTT. The chain carries TRBV30 and TRBJ1-1; unclear D gene. CDR1 GTSNPN and CDR2 SVGIG come from the germline V gene (reference sequence). V was clipped by 4 bases and J by 4 bases, with 13 bases between them. The CDR3 totals 13 residues.

The V gene is TRBV6-5, the J gene TRBJ2-7, with 8 bases matching TRBD1. Germline V lookup: CDR1 MNHEY, CDR2 SVGAGI. This CDR3 has 12 amino acids. The junction had 5 bases not matched to a gene; V was cut back by 6 bases and J by 7 bases. As DNA, the CDR3 is TGTGCCAGCAGGTCCACAGGGGGAGAGCAGTACTTC. Protein product: CASRSTGGEQYF.

The rearrangement links TRBV5-1 to TRBJ2-5; 8 bases agree with TRBD1. Germline loops: CDR1 SGHRS, CDR2 YFSETQ. Germline trimming cut 0 bases from V and 2 bases from J; bases unmatched to any gene: 3. This CDR3 is 15 amino acids long. The CDR3 DNA is TGCGCCAGCAGCTTGGGGGACAGGCGGCAAGAGACCCAGTACTTC. Its translation: CASSLGDRRQETQYF. Combining the CDR3 with reference TRBV5-1 and TRBJ2-5 gives the whole variable domain KAGVTQTPRYLIKTRGQQVTLSCSPISGHRSVSWYQQTPGQGLQFLFEYFSETQRNKGNFPGRFSGRQFSNSRSEMNVSTLELGDSALYLCASSLGDRRQETQYFGPGTRLLVL.

This chain joins TRBV21-1 and TRBJ2-1; TRBD1 is the table's D call and was not checked against the DNA. TRBV21-1 has pseudogene status. CDR3 length: 13 residues. The CDR3, as DNA: TGTGCCAGCCACTGGACAGGAAACAATGAGCAGTTCTTC. Its translation: CASHWTGNNEQFF.

The V gene is TRBV3-1 (or the pseudogene TRBV3-2), the J gene TRBJ1-5; no definite D call. This CDR3 comprises 13 residues. Trimming cost V 0 bases and J 8 bases, with 8 bases left between them. The germline V gene encodes CDR1 LGHDT and CDR2 YNNKEL (reference sequence). CDR3 in amino acids: CASSQDPTKPQHF. DNA of the CDR3: TGTGCCAGCAGCCAAGACCCCACGAAGCCCCAGCATTTT.

The rearrangement links TRBV4-1 to TRBJ2-7, with TRBD2 matching 11 bases. Germline CDR1 reads MGHRA; CDR2 reads YSYEKL. V trimming: 1 base; J trimming: 1 base; junction bases outside the gene matches: 3. This CDR3 region has 16 residues. CDR3 residues: CASSQVLAGGSYEQYF. CDR3 DNA sequence: TGCGCCAGCAGCCAAGTTCTAGCGGGAGGATCCTACGAGCAGTACTTC.

The genes are TRBV7-8 and TRBJ2-5; TRBD1 might be the D (5 bases). Germline values: CDR1 SGHVS, CDR2 FQNEAQ. The CDR3 runs 13 residues. V was shortened by 5 bases and J by 4 bases, with 11 bases between the two germline ends. The CDR3 nucleotides read TGTGCCAGCAGCCTCCGACAGTTAGAGACCCAGTACTTC. The encoded protein is CASSLRQLETQYF.

The chain links TRBV7-8 to TRBJ1-1; possibly TRBD1 for D (5 bases). The ends were cut back, 1 base at V and 4 bases at J, with 13 bases in the middle. Germline V gives CDR1 SGHVS, CDR2 FQNEAQ. The CDR3 runs 15 residues. The CDR3: CASSLDAHGGTEAFF. The CDR3 DNA reads TGTGCCAGCAGCTTAGACGCCCACGGGGGCACTGAAGCTTTCTTT.